This T cell receptor beta chain was sequenced in a study of tumor-infiltrating lymphocytes in localized non-small cell lung cancer. Points from the study as a whole: No T-cell fraction difference was seen between IM1 and IM2 tumors. Technical variation could not be separated from intratumor heterogeneity here.

Sequencing was performed with immunoSEQ multiplex PCR; in TCRdb, only in-frame clones are kept and a portion is missing. The data show 6,500 to 7,000 clones, with roughly four fifths seen just once and roughly 15% held by the top ten. Details on this clone: The target antigen is unknown.

The CDR3 totals 13 residues. The germline CDR1 and CDR2 sequences are MNHEY and SVGAGI. Trimming stripped 5 bases from V and 7 bases from J, with 12 bases between. Sequenced input: uninvolved lung tissue not adjacent to the tumor. The clonotype originates from a human donor with non-small cell lung cancer. The chain employs TRBV6-5 and TRBJ2-1; TRBD1 is a possible D gene (6 bases). For the CDR3, the DNA is TGTGCCAGCAGTGGGGGCCCCAGGAATGAGCAGTTCTTC. It specifies CASSGGPRNEQFF.